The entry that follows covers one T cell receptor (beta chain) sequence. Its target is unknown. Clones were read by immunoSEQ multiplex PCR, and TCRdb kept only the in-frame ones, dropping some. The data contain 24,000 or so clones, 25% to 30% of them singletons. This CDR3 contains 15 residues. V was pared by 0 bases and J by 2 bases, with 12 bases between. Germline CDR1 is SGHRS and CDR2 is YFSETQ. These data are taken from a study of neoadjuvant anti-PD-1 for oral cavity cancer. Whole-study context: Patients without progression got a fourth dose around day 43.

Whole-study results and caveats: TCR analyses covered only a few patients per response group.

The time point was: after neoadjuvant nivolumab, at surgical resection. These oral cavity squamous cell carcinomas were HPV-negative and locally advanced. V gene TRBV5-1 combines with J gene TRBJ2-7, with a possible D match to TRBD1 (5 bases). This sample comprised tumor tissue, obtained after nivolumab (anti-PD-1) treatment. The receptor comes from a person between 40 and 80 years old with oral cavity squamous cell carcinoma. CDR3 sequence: CASSLGSRGTYEQYF. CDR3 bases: TGCGCCAGCAGCTTGGGGAGTAGGGGAACCTACGAGCAGTACTTC. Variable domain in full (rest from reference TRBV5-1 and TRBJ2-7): KAGVTQTPRYLIKTRGQQVTLSCSPISGHRSVSWYQQTPGQGLQFLFEYFSETQRNKGNFPGRFSGRQFSNSRSEMNVSTLELGDSALYLCASSLGSRGTYEQYFGPGTRLTVT.